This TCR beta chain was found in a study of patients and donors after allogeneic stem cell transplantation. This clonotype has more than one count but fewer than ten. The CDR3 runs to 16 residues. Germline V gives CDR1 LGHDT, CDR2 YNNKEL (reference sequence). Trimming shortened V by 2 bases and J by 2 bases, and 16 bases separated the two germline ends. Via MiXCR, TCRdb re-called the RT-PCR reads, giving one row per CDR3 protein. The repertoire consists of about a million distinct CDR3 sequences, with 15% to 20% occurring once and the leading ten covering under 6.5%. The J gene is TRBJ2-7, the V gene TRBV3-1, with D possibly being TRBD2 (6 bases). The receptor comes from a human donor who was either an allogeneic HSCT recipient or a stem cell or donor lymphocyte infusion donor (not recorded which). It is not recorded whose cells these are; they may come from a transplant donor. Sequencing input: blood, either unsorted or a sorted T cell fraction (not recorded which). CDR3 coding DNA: TGTGCCAGCAGCCAATCCGGACGCGGGACCCCCTACGAGCAGTACTTC. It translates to CASSQSGRGTPYEQYF.